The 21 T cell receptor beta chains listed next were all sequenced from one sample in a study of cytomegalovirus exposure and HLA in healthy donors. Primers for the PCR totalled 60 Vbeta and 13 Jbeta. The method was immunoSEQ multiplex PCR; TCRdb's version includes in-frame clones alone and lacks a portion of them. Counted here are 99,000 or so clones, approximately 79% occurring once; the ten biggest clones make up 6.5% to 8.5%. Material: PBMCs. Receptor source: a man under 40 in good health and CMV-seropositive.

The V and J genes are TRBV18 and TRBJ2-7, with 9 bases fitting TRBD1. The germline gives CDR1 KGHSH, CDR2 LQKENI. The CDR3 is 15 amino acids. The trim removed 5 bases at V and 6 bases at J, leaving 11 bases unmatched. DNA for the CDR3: TGTGCCAGCTCAAAGGCGACAGGGGGTGGCACCGAGCAGTACTTC. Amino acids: CASSKATGGGTEQYF.

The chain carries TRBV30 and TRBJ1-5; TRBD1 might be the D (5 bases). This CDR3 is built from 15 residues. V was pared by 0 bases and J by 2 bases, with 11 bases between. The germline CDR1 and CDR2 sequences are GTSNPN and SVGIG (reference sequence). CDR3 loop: CAWSVQWGGNQPQHF. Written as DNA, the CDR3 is TGTGCCTGGAGTGTACAATGGGGCGGCAATCAGCCCCAGCATTTT.

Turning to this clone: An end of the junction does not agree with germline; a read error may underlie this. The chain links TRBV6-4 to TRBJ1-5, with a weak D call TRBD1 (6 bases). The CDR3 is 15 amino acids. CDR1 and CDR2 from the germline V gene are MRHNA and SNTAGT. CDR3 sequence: CAISEGEGSYQPQHF. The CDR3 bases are TGTGCCATCAGTGAGGGGGAGGGGTCCTATCAGCCCCAGCATTTT.

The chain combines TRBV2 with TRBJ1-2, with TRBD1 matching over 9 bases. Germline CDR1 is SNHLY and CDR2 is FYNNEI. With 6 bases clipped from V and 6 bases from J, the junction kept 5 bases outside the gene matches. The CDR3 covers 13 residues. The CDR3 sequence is CASSQQGADGYTF. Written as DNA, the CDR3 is TGTGCCAGCAGCCAACAGGGGGCGGATGGCTACACCTTC.

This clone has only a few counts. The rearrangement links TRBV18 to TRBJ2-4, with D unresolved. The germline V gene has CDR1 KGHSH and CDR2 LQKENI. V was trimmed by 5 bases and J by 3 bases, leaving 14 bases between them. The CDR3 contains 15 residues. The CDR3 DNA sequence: TGTGCCAGCTCAGTCGACGGGTACGGCAAAAACATTCAGTACTTC. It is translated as CASSVDGYGKNIQYF.

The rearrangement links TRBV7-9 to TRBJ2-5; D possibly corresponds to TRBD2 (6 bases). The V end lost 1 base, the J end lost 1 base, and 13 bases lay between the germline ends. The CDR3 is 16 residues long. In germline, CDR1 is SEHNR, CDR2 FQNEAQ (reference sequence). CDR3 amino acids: CASSLVWRDPQETQYF. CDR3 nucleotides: TGTGCCAGCAGCTTAGTTTGGAGGGATCCCCAAGAGACCCAGTACTTC.

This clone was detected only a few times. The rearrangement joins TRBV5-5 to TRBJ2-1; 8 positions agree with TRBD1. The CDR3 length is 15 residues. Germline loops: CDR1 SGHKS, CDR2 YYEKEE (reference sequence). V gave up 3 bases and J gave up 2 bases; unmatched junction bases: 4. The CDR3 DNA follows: TGTGCCAGCAGCTCCGGACAGGGTACCTACAATGAGCAGTTCTTC. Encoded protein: CASSSGQGTYNEQFF.

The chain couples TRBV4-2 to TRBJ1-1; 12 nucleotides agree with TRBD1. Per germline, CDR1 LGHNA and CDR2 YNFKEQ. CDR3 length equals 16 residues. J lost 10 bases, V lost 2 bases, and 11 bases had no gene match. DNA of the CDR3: TGTGCCAGCAGCCAAAATCCGGGACAGGGGGCTACAATAGCTTTCTTT. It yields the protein CASSQNPGQGATIAFF.

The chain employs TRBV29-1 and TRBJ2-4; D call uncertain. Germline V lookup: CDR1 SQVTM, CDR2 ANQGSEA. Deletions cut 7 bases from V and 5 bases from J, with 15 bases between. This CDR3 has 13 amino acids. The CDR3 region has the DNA TGCAGCGGGATCTTGAATGGAGAAAACATTCAGTACTTC. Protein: CSGILNGENIQYF.

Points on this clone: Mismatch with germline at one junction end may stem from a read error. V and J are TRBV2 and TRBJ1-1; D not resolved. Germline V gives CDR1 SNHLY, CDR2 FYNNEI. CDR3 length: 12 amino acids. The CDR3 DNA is TGTGCCAGCTCAAGGGAGAACACTGAGGCTTTCTTT. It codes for CASSRENTEAFF.

The DNA for the CDR3 is TGCGCCAGCAGCTTGGCCCTGGTTGCCCCCCCGGGGAATGAGCAGTTCTTC. Its translation: CASSLALVAPPGNEQFF. This chain links TRBV5-1 with TRBJ2-1; D possibly corresponds to TRBD2 (5 bases). With 0 bases removed from V and 7 bases from J, the gap between germline ends came to 20 bases. Germline-derived CDR1 and CDR2 are SGHRS and YFSETQ. CDR3 size: 17 residues.

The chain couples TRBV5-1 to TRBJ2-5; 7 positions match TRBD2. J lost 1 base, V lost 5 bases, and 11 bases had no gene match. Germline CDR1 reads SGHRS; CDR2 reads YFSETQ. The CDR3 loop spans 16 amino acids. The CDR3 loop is CASRSTASGPQETQYF. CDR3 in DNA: TGCGCCAGCAGGTCGACGGCTAGCGGCCCCCAAGAGACCCAGTACTTC.

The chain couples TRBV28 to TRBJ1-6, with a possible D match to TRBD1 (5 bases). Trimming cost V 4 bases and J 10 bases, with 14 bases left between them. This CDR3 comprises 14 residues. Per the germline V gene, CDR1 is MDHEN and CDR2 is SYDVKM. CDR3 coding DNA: TGTGCCAGCAGTTCTTTAGGGGTACGCTCACCCCTCCACTTT. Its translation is CASSSLGVRSPLHF.

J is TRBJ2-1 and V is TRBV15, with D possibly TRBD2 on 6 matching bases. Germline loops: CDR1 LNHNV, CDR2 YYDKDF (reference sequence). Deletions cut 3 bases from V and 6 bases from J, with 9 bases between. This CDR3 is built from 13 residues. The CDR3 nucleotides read TGTGCCACCAGCAGTACTAGCTCCAATGAGCAGTTCTTC. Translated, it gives CATSSTSSNEQFF.

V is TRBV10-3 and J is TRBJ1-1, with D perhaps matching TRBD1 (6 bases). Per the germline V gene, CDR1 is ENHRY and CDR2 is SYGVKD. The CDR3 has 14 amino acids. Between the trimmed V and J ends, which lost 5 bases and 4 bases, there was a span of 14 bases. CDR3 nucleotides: TGTGCCATCAGTTGGGAGGGGGGAGGCACTGAAGCTTTCTTT. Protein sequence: CAISWEGGGTEAFF.

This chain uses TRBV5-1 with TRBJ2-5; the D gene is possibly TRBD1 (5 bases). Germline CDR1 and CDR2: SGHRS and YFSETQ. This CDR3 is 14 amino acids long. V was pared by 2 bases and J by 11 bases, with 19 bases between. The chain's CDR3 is CASSFDSYLREQYF. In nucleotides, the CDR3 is TGCGCCAGCAGCTTTGACAGCTACCTACGAGAGCAGTACTTC.

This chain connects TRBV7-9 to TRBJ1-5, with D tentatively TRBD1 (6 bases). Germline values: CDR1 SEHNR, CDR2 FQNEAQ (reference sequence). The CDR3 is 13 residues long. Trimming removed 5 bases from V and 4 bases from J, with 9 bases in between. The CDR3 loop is CASSTQGNQPQHF. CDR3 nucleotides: TGTGCCAGCAGCACCCAGGGGAATCAGCCCCAGCATTTT.

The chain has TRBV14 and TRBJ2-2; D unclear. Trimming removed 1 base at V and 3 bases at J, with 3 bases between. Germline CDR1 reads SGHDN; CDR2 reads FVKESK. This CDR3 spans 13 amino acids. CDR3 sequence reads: CASSQGHTGELFF. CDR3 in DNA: TGTGCCAGCAGCCAAGGGCACACCGGGGAGCTGTTTTTT.

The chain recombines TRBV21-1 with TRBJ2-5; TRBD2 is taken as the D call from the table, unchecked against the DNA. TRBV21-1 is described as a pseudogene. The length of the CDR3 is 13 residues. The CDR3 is CASEVGGQETQYF. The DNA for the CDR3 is TGTGCCAGCGAGGTGGGGGGCCAAGAGACCCAGTACTTC.

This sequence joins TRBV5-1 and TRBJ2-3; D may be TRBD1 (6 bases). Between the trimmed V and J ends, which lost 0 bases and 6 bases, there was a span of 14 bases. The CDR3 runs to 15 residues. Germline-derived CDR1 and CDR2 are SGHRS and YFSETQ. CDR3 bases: TGCGCCAGCAGCTTGGGGCAGACAGGAAGGGATACGCAGTATTTT. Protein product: CASSLGQTGRDTQYF. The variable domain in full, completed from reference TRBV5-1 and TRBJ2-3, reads KAGVTQTPRYLIKTRGQQVTLSCSPISGHRSVSWYQQTPGQGLQFLFEYFSETQRNKGNFPGRFSGRQFSNSRSEMNVSTLELGDSALYLCASSLGQTGRDTQYFGPGTRLTVL.

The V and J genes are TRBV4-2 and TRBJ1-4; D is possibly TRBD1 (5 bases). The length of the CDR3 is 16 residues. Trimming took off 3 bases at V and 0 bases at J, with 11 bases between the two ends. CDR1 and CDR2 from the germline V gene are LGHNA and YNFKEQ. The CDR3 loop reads CASSQSAGATNEKLFF. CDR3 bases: TGTGCCAGCAGCCAGTCGGCGGGGGCAACTAATGAAAAACTGTTTTTT.